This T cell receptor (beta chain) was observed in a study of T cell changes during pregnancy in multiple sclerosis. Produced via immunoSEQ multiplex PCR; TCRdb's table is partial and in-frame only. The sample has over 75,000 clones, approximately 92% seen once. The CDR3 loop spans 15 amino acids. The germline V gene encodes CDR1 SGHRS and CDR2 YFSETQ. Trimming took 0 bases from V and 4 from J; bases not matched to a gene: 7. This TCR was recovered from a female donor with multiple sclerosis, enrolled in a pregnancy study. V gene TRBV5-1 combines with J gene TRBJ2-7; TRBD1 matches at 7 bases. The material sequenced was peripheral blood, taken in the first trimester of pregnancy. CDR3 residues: CASSLAGTASYEQYF. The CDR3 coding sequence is TGCGCCAGCAGCTTGGCCGGGACAGCGAGTTACGAGCAGTACTTC.